This T cell receptor beta chain was identified in a study of metastatic and nonmetastatic thyroid tumors. Comment on this clone: The target antigen is unknown.

Overall study results and limits: The reported finding was significantly higher TCR beta diversity in malignant thyroid tumors relative to benign nodules, in blood and tumor.

V lost 3 bases to trimming and J lost 6 bases; unmatched junction nucleotides: 7. The germline CDR1 and CDR2 sequences are MRHNA and SNTAGT. CDR3 length: 15 residues. Ahead of thyroid surgery, no patient had received treatment of any kind. Original processing methods: A distant-metastasis classifier for papillary thyroid cancer was built using CDR3 differences across clinicopathological groups. TCRdb re-clonotyped the PCR reads via MiXCR. The V and J calls, along with clone size, are taken from TCRdb and not from the paper's own processing. The sample has tens of thousands of clones, around 30% seen once.

Sequencing was done on a sample of blood. The sequence was collected from a female donor with papillary thyroid cancer or a benign thyroid nodule (not recorded which). Some clones in this sample may be carry-over from other donors' samples. The chain links TRBV6-4 to TRBJ2-3, with 9 bases that match TRBD2. CDR3 sequence reads: CASSEQGLASDTQYF. CDR3 coding DNA: TGTGCCAGCAGTGAACAGGGACTAGCAAGTGATACGCAGTATTTT.